This entry lists 22 T cell receptor beta chains sequenced from one sample in a study of metastatic and nonmetastatic thyroid tumors. TCRdb recomputed clones from the PCR reads via MiXCR. The sample has over 30,000 clones; about 30% are singletons. No treatment had been given to any patient before thyroid surgery. The sequenced material came from tumor tissue. These TCRs come from a female donor with papillary thyroid cancer or a benign thyroid nodule (not recorded which). Some clones in this sample may be carry-over from other donors' samples.

The chain couples TRBV3-1 to TRBJ2-3; D is uncertain. The CDR3 has 15 residues. Germline lookup yields CDR1 LGHDT and CDR2 YNNKEL (reference sequence). The ends were cut back, 6 bases at V and 1 base at J, with 14 bases in the middle. The CDR3 region has the DNA TGTGCCAGCAGTCCCTTCACGGTGGGCACAGATACGCAGTATTTT. As protein: CASSPFTVGTDTQYF.

V and J are TRBV19 and TRBJ1-4, with 9 bases fitting TRBD1. From germline, CDR1 is LNHDA and CDR2 SQIVND (reference sequence). The V gene end was trimmed by 5 bases and the J gene end by 8 bases; junction bases not matched to a gene: 6. The CDR3 spans 14 residues. In nucleotides, the CDR3 is TGTGCCAGTAGTCGGGACAGGGAAGGGGAAAAACTGTTTTTT. Translated, it gives CASSRDREGEKLFF.

The rearrangement joins TRBV6-5 to TRBJ2-3; D ambiguous. Germline V gene lookup returns CDR1 MNHEY and CDR2 SVGAGI. Trimming removed 0 bases at V and 2 bases at J, with 9 bases between. The CDR3 loop spans 15 amino acids. CDR3 in amino acids: CASSYSEWLTDTQYF. CDR3 DNA: TGTGCCAGCAGTTACTCTGAGTGGCTCACAGATACGCAGTATTTT.

The table lists this clone with a count of one. The J gene is TRBJ2-2, the V gene TRBV20-1; 13 bases are a match to TRBD2. The germline V gene has CDR1 DFQATT and CDR2 SNEGSKA (reference sequence). The length of the CDR3 is 18 residues. The ends lost 5 bases at V and 7 bases at J; junction bases unmatched: 16. Written as DNA, the CDR3 is TGCAGTGCTCCTCAACTAGCGGGAGGGCCGGGATTTAGCGGGGAGCTGTTTTTT. It codes for CSAPQLAGGPGFSGELFF.

This clone was found a few times. The chain employs TRBV7-3 and TRBJ2-5; perhaps D is TRBD1 or TRBD2 (5 bases each). V lost 0 bases and J 5 bases, leaving 13 bases between the germline ends. Germline values: CDR1 SGHTA, CDR2 FQGTGA. The CDR3 has 15 amino acids. CDR3 residues: CASSLTGGRGETQYF. The CDR3 DNA reads as TGTGCCAGCAGCTTAACTGGGGGAAGAGGGGAGACCCAGTACTTC.

This chain links TRBV11-3 with TRBJ2-7; D perhaps matches TRBD1 (6 bases). Germline-derived CDR1 and CDR2 are SGHNT and YENEEA. The CDR3 length is 12 residues. The ends were cut back, 5 bases at V and 4 bases at J, with 9 bases in the middle. The CDR3 region has the DNA TGTGCCAGCAGCGGCAGGGGATACGAGCAGTACTTC. Protein: CASSGRGYEQYF.

This sequence joins TRBV10-3 and TRBJ2-3, with 9 bases aligning to TRBD1. The CDR3 spans 14 residues. CDR1 and CDR2 from the germline V gene are ENHRY and SYGVKD. The ends lost 6 bases at V and 2 bases at J; junction bases unmatched: 3. CDR3 sequence: CAIRRTGDTDTQYF. The CDR3, as DNA: TGTGCCATCAGAAGGACAGGGGACACAGATACGCAGTATTTT.

By its share, this clone is large. The rearrangement links TRBV10-3 to TRBJ1-1; D unresolved. There are 14 residues in the CDR3. CDR1 is ENHRY and CDR2 is SYGVKD in the germline V gene. Trimming pared 2 bases from V and 0 bases from J, leaving 7 bases between. CDR3 nucleotide sequence: TGTGCCATCAGTGAGGTTGGGATGAACACTGAAGCTTTCTTT. Protein sequence: CAISEVGMNTEAFF.

V and J are TRBV9 and TRBJ2-3; 14 bases line up with TRBD2. Germline trimming cut 4 bases from V and 6 bases from J; bases unmatched to any gene: 7. Germline CDR1 is SGDLS and CDR2 is YYNGEE. CDR3 size: 16 residues. The CDR3 sequence: CASSPGLAGGGDTQYF. As DNA, the CDR3 is TGTGCCAGCAGCCCTGGACTAGCGGGAGGTGGGGATACGCAGTATTTT.

This clone was detected a few times. V and J are TRBV28 and TRBJ2-7; TRBD1 aligns across 7 bases. With 6 bases clipped from V and 0 bases from J, the junction kept 8 bases outside the gene matches. This CDR3 has 15 residues. Germline V gene sequence: CDR1 MDHEN, CDR2 SYDVKM. This CDR3 is CASRPDRASSYEQYF. CDR3 nucleotides: TGTGCCAGCAGGCCAGACAGGGCCAGCTCCTACGAGCAGTACTTC.

V is TRBV7-3 and J is TRBJ2-7; D might be TRBD1 or TRBD2, each matching 6 bases. The CDR3 extends over 15 amino acids. Trimming shortened V by 5 bases and J by 2 bases, and 16 bases separated the two germline ends. Per germline, CDR1 SGHTA and CDR2 FQGTGA. DNA of the CDR3: TGTGCCAGCAGCCCAACGGTCGGGGGCCCCTACGAGCAGTACTTC. Translation: CASSPTVGGPYEQYF.

This clone turned up a few times. The CDR3 sequence: CASSLGGSGELFF. The CDR3 bases are TGTGCCAGCAGTCTAGGGGGGTCCGGGGAGCTGTTTTTT. The V gene is TRBV6-1, the J gene TRBJ2-2; tentatively, D is TRBD1 or TRBD2 (6 bases each). The CDR3 sequence is 13 residues long. Trimming took 5 bases from V and 6 from J, leaving 10 bases between them. Germline V lookup: CDR1 MNHNS, CDR2 SASEGT.

The chain combines TRBV11-2 with TRBJ2-1, with 11 bases identical to TRBD2. V dropped 6 bases and J dropped 6; count of bases not matched to a gene: 7. Germline loops: CDR1 SGHAT, CDR2 FQNNGV. The CDR3 spans 15 residues. DNA for the CDR3: TGTGCCAGCAGTCTACTAGCGGGAGATCCCAATGAGCAGTTCTTC. It codes for CASSLLAGDPNEQFF.

This sequence joins TRBV6-1 and TRBJ1-5, with D unclear. Germline V gives CDR1 MNHNS, CDR2 SASEGT. The V and J ends lost 4 bases and 3 bases respectively, with 13 bases between them. The CDR3 sequence is 15 residues long. CDR3: CASSGGSVPNQPQHF. CDR3 DNA sequence: TGTGCCAGCAGTGGGGGATCAGTTCCCAATCAGCCCCAGCATTTT.

There are a few counts of this clone. The chain carries TRBV30 and TRBJ1-4; maybe TRBD1 (5 bases). Germline V CDR1 and CDR2: GTSNPN, SVGIG (reference sequence). The V gene lost 5 bases and the J gene lost 10 bases, with 14 bases spanning the gap. The CDR3 covers 12 residues. CDR3 nucleotides: TGTGCCTGGTCGGGGCTAGAGGGAAAACTGTTTTTT. Translating gives CAWSGLEGKLFF. Combining the CDR3 with reference TRBV30 and TRBJ1-4 gives the whole variable domain SQTIHQWPATLVQPVGSPLSLECTVEGTSNPNLYWYRQAAGRGLQLLFYSVGIGQISSEVPQNLSASRPQDRQFILSSKKLLLSDSGFYLCAWSGLEGKLFFGSGTQLSVL.

This clone was seen more than once but under ten times. The CDR3 coding sequence is TGTGCCAGCAGTTTACCCGGTCCCCTCCTCCACGAGCAGTACTTC. It encodes CASSLPGPLLHEQYF. J is TRBJ2-7 and V is TRBV28, with D uncertain. CDR1 and CDR2 from the germline V gene are MDHEN and SYDVKM. V was shortened by 2 bases and J by 5 bases, with 16 bases between the two germline ends. The CDR3 length is 15 residues.

This chain joins TRBV28 and TRBJ2-7, with no clear D. The V end lost 3 bases, the J end lost 4 bases, and 10 bases lay between the germline ends. The germline V gene has CDR1 MDHEN and CDR2 SYDVKM. The CDR3 has 13 residues. CDR3 nucleotides: TGTGCCAGCAGTTTCCCTGTGGGGTACGAGCAGTACTTC. Protein: CASSFPVGYEQYF. Variable domain in full (rest from reference TRBV28 and TRBJ2-7): DVKVTQSSRYLVKRTGEKVFLECVQDMDHENMFWYRQDPGLGLRLIYFSYDVKMKEKGDIPEGYSVSREKKERFSLILESASTNQTSMYLCASSFPVGYEQYFGPGTRLTVT.

Judged by abundance, this clone is large. The chain has TRBV7-8 and TRBJ1-2, with D possibly matching TRBD1 (5 bases). Trimming pared 4 bases from V and 0 bases from J, leaving 18 bases between. Germline-derived CDR1 and CDR2 are SGHVS and FQNEAQ. The CDR3 is 17 amino acids. Here the CDR3 DNA reads TGTGCCAGCAGCTCCCAACCGGGACCTACGTCTAACTATGGCTACACCTTC. As protein: CASSSQPGPTSNYGYTF.

The gene calls are TRBV5-1 and TRBJ1-1, with a possible D match to TRBD1 (5 bases). Trimming removed 0 bases from V and 4 bases from J, with 7 bases in between. The CDR3 consists of 13 residues. The germline gives CDR1 SGHRS, CDR2 YFSETQ. CDR3 sequence reads: CASSLEDITEAFF. CDR3 sequence (DNA): TGCGCCAGCAGCTTGGAGGACATCACTGAAGCTTTCTTT.

The sample holds a few counts of this clone. The chain has TRBV6-5 and TRBJ1-1; 10 bases map to TRBD1. V was clipped by 2 bases and J by 0 bases; unmatched bases: 0. From germline, CDR1 is MNHEY and CDR2 SVGAGI. The CDR3 has 15 amino acids. CDR3 protein: CASSYGTGVNTEAFF. The CDR3, as DNA: TGTGCCAGCAGTTACGGGACAGGGGTGAACACTGAAGCTTTCTTT.

The V gene is TRBV7-3, the J gene TRBJ1-1, with D unresolved. From germline, CDR1 is SGHTA and CDR2 FQGTGA. Trimming stripped 5 bases from V and 1 base from J, with 14 bases between. This CDR3 spans 15 amino acids. The CDR3 DNA reads as TGTGCCAGCAGCATCACTAAGGGAGGGAACACTGAAGCTTTCTTT. It codes for CASSITKGGNTEAFF.

The chain couples TRBV24-1 to TRBJ2-1, with TRBD2 as a possible D gene (6 bases). V was trimmed by 7 bases and J by 6 bases, leaving 15 bases between them. The CDR3 contains 14 residues. In germline, CDR1 is KGHDR, CDR2 SFDVKD. The CDR3 coding sequence is TGTGCCACCAGATCTCAGCTGGGGGGCAATGAGCAGTTCTTC. Translating it yields CATRSQLGGNEQFF.